Presented here are 29 T cell receptor beta chains from one specimen sequenced in a study of blood T cell repertoires in COVID-19. TCRdb's table, derived via immunoSEQ multiplex PCR, lists solely in-frame clones and lacks some. The data show roughly 130,000 clones, around 87% seen once. Specimen: peripheral blood. All receptors derive from a woman in her fifties or sixties with acute or convalescent COVID-19.

CDR3 nucleotide sequence: TGTGCCAGCAGATCTAGCGGGAGGACCGAGTACTTC. Encoded protein: CASRSSGRTEYF. The chain combines TRBV28 with TRBJ2-4; TRBD2 matches at 11 bases. The CDR3 spans 12 residues. Germline CDR1 and CDR2: MDHEN and SYDVKM. The V gene end was trimmed by 6 bases and the J gene end by 14 bases; junction bases not matched to a gene: 6.

This chain uses TRBV10-3 with TRBJ2-7; 8 nucleotides match TRBD1. This CDR3 has 14 amino acids. V shed 0 bases and J 4 bases; nucleotides not matched to a gene: 2. The germline gives CDR1 ENHRY, CDR2 SYGVKD. CDR3 DNA: TGTGCCATCAGTGAGTCCGACAGGGGTTACGAGCAGTACTTC. Its protein product is CAISESDRGYEQYF.

The chain recombines TRBV6-6 with TRBJ1-3; no definite D call. Between the trimmed V and J ends, which lost 11 bases and 0 bases, there was a span of 8 bases. This CDR3 has 12 residues. The germline V gene has CDR1 MNHNY and CDR2 SVGAGI (reference sequence). The CDR3 spells CASQDSGNTIYF. The CDR3 DNA reads as TGTGCCTCTCAGGACTCTGGAAACACCATATATTTT.

Comments on this clone: A read error may account for a junction end that differs from germline. The chain links TRBV5-1 to TRBJ1-1, with 9 bases aligning to TRBD1. Germline CDR1 reads SGHRS; CDR2 reads YFSETQ. The CDR3 contains 15 residues. The CDR3 nucleotides read TGCGCCAGCAGCGAAAACCGGGGACAGGGAAATTTTGGCTCATTT. Its translation: CASSENRGQGNFGSF.

This chain joins TRBV5-1 and TRBJ1-6; no reliable D call. Germline V gives CDR1 SGHRS, CDR2 YFSETQ. CDR3 length equals 13 residues. V lost 0 bases and J 8 bases, leaving 6 bases between the germline ends. CDR3 DNA sequence: TGCGCCAGCAGCTTGGCAGAAGATTCACCCCTCCACTTT. This encodes CASSLAEDSPLHF.

V is TRBV3-1 (or the pseudogene TRBV3-2) and J is TRBJ1-4; D is undetermined. The V end lost 8 bases, the J end lost 8 bases, and 15 bases lay between the germline ends. The CDR3 extends over 13 amino acids. Germline CDR1 and CDR2: LGHDT and YNNKEL (reference sequence). This CDR3 is CASAAASREKLFF. The CDR3 DNA is TGTGCCAGCGCTGCAGCCTCGCGGGAAAAACTGTTTTTT.

This clone occurred a few times. The rearrangement joins TRBV6-6 to TRBJ1-2, with D possibly being TRBD1 (6 bases). Trimming took 6 bases from V and 2 from J, leaving 13 bases between them. CDR1 and CDR2 (germline): MNHNY, SVGAGI (reference sequence). The CDR3 sequence is 14 residues long. This CDR3 is CASRDQGQNYGYTF. CDR3 coding DNA: TGTGCCAGCAGGGACCAGGGGCAAAACTATGGCTACACCTTC.

The J gene is TRBJ2-3, the V gene TRBV3-1 (or the pseudogene TRBV3-2), with D unresolved. V was cut by 3 bases and J by 2 bases, with 9 bases left in between. Germline CDR1 reads LGHDT; CDR2 reads YNNKEL (reference sequence). CDR3 length: 14 residues. CDR3 loop: CASSQGRNTDTQYF. DNA of the CDR3: TGTGCCAGCAGCCAGGGCAGAAACACAGATACGCAGTATTTT.

The chain recombines TRBV10-2 with TRBJ1-1; 9 nucleotides line up with TRBD1. The CDR3 runs to 15 residues. CDR1 and CDR2 from the germline V gene are WSHSY and SAAADI. The trim removed 7 bases at V and 2 bases at J, leaving 8 bases unmatched. CDR3 residues: CASKEDRGTNTEAFF. In nucleotides, the CDR3 is TGCGCCAGCAAAGAGGACAGGGGCACAAACACTGAAGCTTTCTTT.

The chain joins TRBV7-3 to TRBJ2-1; D might be TRBD2 (6 bases). Between the trimmed V and J ends, which lost 4 bases and 6 bases, there was a span of 13 bases. This CDR3 is built from 14 residues. In germline, CDR1 is SGHTA, CDR2 FQGTGA. The CDR3 region is CASSSSTRSNEQFF. CDR3 nucleotide sequence: TGTGCCAGCAGCTCGTCGACTAGAAGCAATGAGCAGTTCTTC.

The chain employs TRBV28 and TRBJ1-1; D ambiguous. The CDR3 is 12 residues long. Germline loops: CDR1 MDHEN, CDR2 SYDVKM. The V and J ends lost 6 bases and 7 bases respectively, with 12 bases between them. CDR3 in DNA: TGTGCCAGCAGGCCGCGGGGATTTGAAGCTTTCTTT. Translation: CASRPRGFEAFF.

The chain is built from TRBV28 and TRBJ2-5; TRBD2 matches at 7 bases. The germline CDR1 and CDR2 sequences are MDHEN and SYDVKM. The CDR3 has 17 amino acids. J was trimmed by 4 bases and V by 3 bases; bases with no gene match: 14. The CDR3 region has the DNA TGTGCCAGCAGTTTCGCTCAGGGATACGGGAGGTTAGAGACCCAGTACTTC. Residues: CASSFAQGYGRLETQYF. The whole variable domain, filled in from reference TRBV28 and TRBJ2-5, reads DVKVTQSSRYLVKRTGEKVFLECVQDMDHENMFWYRQDPGLGLRLIYFSYDVKMKEKGDIPEGYSVSREKKERFSLILESASTNQTSMYLCASSFAQGYGRLETQYFGPGTRLLVL.

This clone has only one observation. The genes are TRBV11-2 and TRBJ1-1; no definite D call. In germline, CDR1 is SGHAT, CDR2 FQNNGV. The length of the CDR3 is 13 residues. V shed 0 bases and J shed 6 bases, with 8 bases lying between them. CDR3 sequence (DNA): TGTGCCAGCAGCTTAGATCCGGTAGCTGAAGCTTTCTTT. Translating gives CASSLDPVAEAFF.

This chain joins TRBV27 and TRBJ2-7; D might be TRBD2 (6 bases). The V gene lost 5 bases and the J gene lost 5 bases, with 16 bases spanning the gap. CDR3 length: 14 amino acids. Germline CDR1 is MNHEY and CDR2 is SMNVEV (reference sequence). Here the CDR3 reads CASSKETSRNEQYF. The DNA for the CDR3 is TGTGCCAGCAGTAAGGAAACTAGCAGGAACGAGCAGTACTTC.

The rearrangement uses TRBV5-6 and TRBJ1-2; TRBD1 matches 7 bases. The junction had 3 bases not matched to a gene; V was cut back by 2 bases and J by 2 bases. The CDR3 length is 14 residues. The germline CDR1 and CDR2 sequences are SGHDT and YYEEEE. The CDR3 DNA follows: TGTGCCAGCAGCTTAAAGACAGGGAACTATGGCTACACCTTC. Protein: CASSLKTGNYGYTF.

CDR3 nucleotide sequence: TGCGCCAGCAGTTCTAGCGGGAGCCCCCTCTCCTACAATGAGCAGTTCTTC. This codes for CASSSSGSPLSYNEQFF. V gene TRBV4-1 combines with J gene TRBJ2-1; 10 nucleotides line up with TRBD2. From germline, CDR1 is MGHRA and CDR2 YSYEKL. Trimming at V came to 6 bases and at J to 0 bases, leaving 8 bases not matched to a gene. There are 17 residues in the CDR3.

The CDR3 sequence: CASSFGLAGVDTQYF. CDR3 in DNA: TGTGCCAGCAGTTTTGGACTAGCGGGAGTTGATACGCAGTATTTT. The chain combines TRBV2 with TRBJ2-3; 13 bases align to TRBD2. CDR1 is SNHLY and CDR2 is FYNNEI in the germline V gene. The CDR3 covers 15 residues. Trimming cost V 5 bases and J 6 bases; bases outside gene matches: 5.

This sequence joins TRBV6-5 and TRBJ1-6; TRBD1 agrees at 12 bases. V lost 7 bases, J lost 10 bases, and 8 bases stayed unmatched. Looked up from germline, CDR1 is MNHEY and CDR2 is SVGAGI. There are 15 residues in the CDR3. In DNA form, the CDR3 reads TGTGCCAGCATCCTCGGGACAGGGGGCGAATCACCCCTCCACTTT. This codes for CASILGTGGESPLHF.

This chain connects TRBV29-1 to TRBJ1-2; TRBD1 matches 7 bases. V was pared by 3 bases and J by 7 bases, with 11 bases of the junction left unmatched. The CDR3 contains 14 residues. Germline CDR1 is SQVTM and CDR2 is ANQGSEA. The CDR3 region is CSVDAGQGVVGYTF. In nucleotides, the CDR3 is TGCAGCGTTGATGCCGGGCAGGGGGTGGTTGGCTACACCTTC.

The chain has TRBV29-1 and TRBJ2-3, with 10 bases identical to TRBD1. The CDR3 is 13 residues long. CDR1 and CDR2 (germline): SQVTM, ANQGSEA. The V gene end was trimmed by 7 bases and the J gene end by 6 bases; junction bases not matched to a gene: 7. In DNA form, the CDR3 reads TGCAGCGCCTCGTCGGGACAGGGGGATACGCAGTATTTT. Amino acids: CSASSGQGDTQYF.

The chain joins TRBV5-8 to TRBJ2-6; 7 bases match TRBD2. CDR1 and CDR2 from the germline V gene are SGHTS and YDEGEE. The CDR3 runs to 17 residues. V lost 0 bases and J lost 2; bases outside the gene matches: 5. The CDR3 protein is CASSLAGGSAGANVLTF. The CDR3 DNA reads TGTGCCAGCAGCTTGGCCGGGGGGTCCGCTGGGGCCAACGTCCTGACTTTC. Drawing the rest from reference TRBV5-8 and TRBJ2-6, the complete variable domain is EAGVTQSPTHLIKTRGQQATLRCSPISGHTSVYWYQQALGLGLQFLLWYDEGEERNRGNFPPRFSGRQFPNYSSELNVNALELEDSALYLCASSLAGGSAGANVLTFGAGSRLTVL.

The chain couples TRBV9 to TRBJ2-5; D remains unclear. Trimming stripped 2 bases from V and 5 bases from J, with 10 bases between. Per germline, CDR1 SGDLS and CDR2 YYNGEE. The CDR3 has 13 residues. Written as DNA, the CDR3 is TGTGCCAGCAGCGTGGGCGATTGGGAGACCCAGTACTTC. Encoded protein: CASSVGDWETQYF.

The CDR3 DNA reads as TGTGCCAGCAGCCAAGACGGGGGGGGTAATTCACCCCTCCACTTT. Protein product: CASSQDGGGNSPLHF. V usage is TRBV3-1 (or the pseudogene TRBV3-2) and J usage is TRBJ1-6, with a possible D match to TRBD1 (5 bases). Trimming took 0 bases from V and 6 from J, leaving 9 bases between them. Germline V gene sequence: CDR1 LGHDT, CDR2 YNNKEL (reference sequence). The CDR3 sequence is 15 residues long.

The J gene is TRBJ2-1, the V gene TRBV6-5; tentatively, D is TRBD2 (5 bases). This CDR3 region has 12 residues. Trimming removed 10 bases at V and 10 bases at J, with 17 bases between. Germline assignment: CDR1 MNHEY and CDR2 SVGAGI. The CDR3 nucleotides read TGTGCCATCACCCCGCCCGGAGGCGAGCAGTTCTTC. Translation gives CAITPPGGEQFF.

About this clone itself: One junction end disagrees with the germline gene, perhaps due to a read error. The V gene is TRBV7-7, the J gene TRBJ2-3; 9 bases are shared with TRBD1. Germline V lookup: CDR1 SSHAT, CDR2 FNYEAQ (reference sequence). The CDR3 consists of 16 residues. In DNA form, the CDR3 reads TGTGCTAGCAGCTTAGGAATACAGGGGGCCCAAGATACGCAGTATTTT. It specifies CASSLGIQGAQDTQYF. The full variable domain, completed using reference TRBV7-7 and TRBJ2-3, is GAGVSQSPRYKVTKRGQDVTLRCDPISSHATLYWYQQALGQGPEFLTYFNYEAQPDKSGLPSDRFSAERPEGSISTLTIQRTEQRDSAMYRCASSLGIQGAQDTQYFGPGTRLTVL.

This clone was detected only a few times. The genes are TRBV6-1 and TRBJ2-2; 15 positions agree with TRBD2. The V and J ends lost 4 bases and 4 bases, in that order; junction bases with no gene match: 7. Germline V lookup: CDR1 MNHNS, CDR2 SASEGT. This CDR3 is built from 18 residues. CDR3: CASSAGLAGGPVTGELFF. The CDR3 DNA sequence: TGTGCCAGCAGTGCCGGACTAGCGGGAGGGCCTGTCACCGGGGAGCTGTTTTTT.

This chain uses TRBV19 with TRBJ1-3, with D maybe TRBD1 (5 bases). In germline, CDR1 is LNHDA, CDR2 SQIVND (reference sequence). This CDR3 has 19 residues. The V end was cut by 1 base, the J end by 0 bases, with 19 bases between. The CDR3 spells CASSIVVQGSVFSGNTIYF. The DNA for the CDR3 is TGTGCCAGTAGTATAGTCGTCCAGGGAAGCGTATTCTCTGGAAACACCATATATTTT.

The V and J genes are TRBV5-1 and TRBJ1-2; D gene uncertain. The CDR3 loop spans 14 amino acids. Germline CDR1 is SGHRS and CDR2 is YFSETQ. The ends were cut back, 2 bases at V and 3 bases at J, with 11 bases in the middle. The DNA of the CDR3 is TGCGCCAGCAGCTTTCCAGGCGGGTACTATGGCTACACCTTC. This sequence encodes CASSFPGGYYGYTF.

V usage is TRBV19 and J usage is TRBJ1-3, with 9 nucleotides matching TRBD1. The CDR3 contains 18 residues. J was trimmed by 4 bases and V by 8 bases; bases with no gene match: 18. Per germline, CDR1 LNHDA and CDR2 SQIVND (reference sequence). The CDR3 loop is CASPDFGDRAFEGNTIYF. The CDR3 DNA reads TGTGCCAGTCCCGACTTCGGGGACAGGGCTTTCGAGGGAAACACCATATATTTT.